This record looks at one T cell receptor beta chain sequence and its context. Its antigen is undetermined. The data stem from a study of T cells after yellow fever vaccination. Study as a whole: Fractions containing few cells were prepared with SMART-Seq v4 Ultra Low Input. Study observations and caveats: FACS-sorted repertoires could contain abundant clonotypes contaminating from the bulk population.

The CDR3 consists of 18 residues. J was trimmed by 4 bases and V by 0 bases; bases with no gene match: 11. 5'RACE template switching produced TCR cDNA carrying a universal primer site and UMIs. TCRdb independently ran MiXCR on the 5' RACE reads; one entry per CDR3 protein. Here the sample spans about 320,000 distinct CDR3 sequences, roughly a tenth being singletons. The sample in question was CD4+ T cells sorted from PBMCs, obtained 45 days after the yellow fever booster vaccination. This TCR derives from a man aged 18-30 years who received the YFV17D yellow fever vaccine. The chain uses TRBV12-3 or TRBV12-4 and TRBJ2-2; 7 positions match TRBD1. The CDR3 DNA reads as TGTGCCAGCAGTTTAGCGCGTCTTGGGACAGAGGCCACCGGGGAGCTGTTTTTT. Translated: CASSLARLGTEATGELFF.